This TCR beta chain was obtained from a study of blood T cell repertoires in COVID-19. Study background: Samples taken during acute and convalescent COVID-19 were collected in the United States, Italy and Spain. T cells, B-cell-depleted T cells, or PBMCs provided the cDNA or gDNA that served as material.

Per the study methods: Estimated nucleated cell counts came from reference gene primer amplification. Assay used: immunoSEQ multiplex PCR; TCRdb lists only in-frame clones, some missing. V, J and clone size were drawn from that table, and D and trimming were deduced from the DNA. The repertoire consists of some 390,000 clones, with 85% to 90% occurring once and the leading ten covering 2.5% to 3.5%. V lost 0 bases and J lost 9; bases outside the gene matches: 11. The CDR3 sequence is 16 residues long. CDR1 and CDR2 (germline): PRHDT, FYEKMQ (reference sequence). This clone has only one observation. This clonotype originated in a human donor in a cohort sampled during active COVID-19. This rearrangement joins TRBV13 to TRBJ2-1; TRBD1 agrees at 7 bases. The sequenced sample was peripheral blood. The CDR3 DNA is TGTGCCAGCAGCTTAGGAGGGGGCGAGATCGGGACTGAGCAGTTCTTC. The encoded protein is CASSLGGGEIGTEQFF.